This is a list of T cell receptor beta chains from one sample in a study of blood T cell repertoires in COVID-19. Profiled with immunoSEQ multiplex PCR; TCRdb holds only in-frame clones, not every one. The table has hundreds of thousands of clones, under 90% seen once; the top ten hold around 5.7%. Sequenced input: peripheral blood. The receptors were gathered from a man aged 80 or over with acute or convalescent COVID-19. Both conserved end residues are part of each CDR3. The order of the fields is V gene, J gene, D gene, clone size, CDR3 DNA, CDR3 protein. The D gene is left open where the match is weak. Only part of the rows carry a size: once, few, many, or a class if the clone is expanded.

TRBV7-2	TRBJ1-3	.	.	TGTGCCAGCGGACCGCGGGTTTTAACTGGAAACACCATATATTTT	CASGPRVLTGNTIYF
TRBV28	TRBJ1-6	.	.	TGTGCCAGCAGTTTACCCGGACTTGGGACCTATAATTCACCCCTCCACTTT	CASSLPGLGTYNSPLHF
TRBV10-3	TRBJ2-1	TRBD2	.	TGTGCCATCAGTGCTGGGACTAGCGGGAGGAACAATGAGCAGTTCTTC	CAISAGTSGRNNEQFF
TRBV9	TRBJ2-1	TRBD1	.	TGTGCCAGCAGCGTAGGTCCAGGGGGCCCTGAGCAGTTCTTC	CASSVGPGGPEQFF
TRBV5-5	TRBJ2-2	TRBD1	.	TGTGCCAGCACCGCGGGACAGGGGATCCCCGGGGAGCTGTTTTTT	CASTAGQGIPGELFF
TRBV6-5	TRBJ2-5	TRBD2	.	TGTGCCAGCAGGACTAGCGGGATCGTCGGGGAGACCCAGTACTTC	CASRTSGIVGETQYF
TRBV9	TRBJ2-3	TRBD2	.	TGTGCCAGCAGCGTGTACAAAGCGGGAGCCACAGATACGCAGTATTTT	CASSVYKAGATDTQYF
TRBV7-2	TRBJ2-3	TRBD2	.	TGTGCCAGCAGGCGTACTAGCGGGAGGGGCACAGATACGCAGTATTTT	CASRRTSGRGTDTQYF
TRBV5-1	TRBJ2-1	.	.	TGCGCCAGCAGCCTAGATTTTTCCCCCTACAATGAGCAGTTCTTC	CASSLDFSPYNEQFF
TRBV7-9	TRBJ1-4	.	.	TGTGCCAGCAGCCCAGGGGCAACTAATGAAAAACTGTTTTTT	CASSPGATNEKLFF
TRBV2	TRBJ1-3	.	.	TGTGCCAGCAGTGTAGGTGGGAGTAGCTCTGGAAACACCATATATTTT	CASSVGGSSSGNTIYF
TRBV12-3/TRBV12-4	TRBJ2-1	.	once	TGTGCCAGCAGGTTGACTTCCGTACAGGGGCAGTTCTTC	CASRLTSVQGQFF
TRBV19	TRBJ1-4	.	.	TGTGCCAGTAGTATAGATCACAGGCAGGAAAAACTGTTTTTT	CASSIDHRQEKLFF
TRBV19	TRBJ1-1	TRBD1	.	TGTGCCAGTCGGGACAGAAACACTGAAGCTTTCTTT	CASRDRNTEAFF
TRBV29-1	TRBJ2-3	TRBD2	.	TGCAGCGTTAGCTTGCGGGAGGGTTTGGATACGCAGTATTTT	CSVSLREGLDTQYF
TRBV5-4	TRBJ2-7	.	once	TGTGCCAGCAGCTTGGATACAGGGAACTACGAGCAGTACTTC	CASSLDTGNYEQYF
TRBV21-1	TRBJ2-2	.	.	TGTGCCAGCAGCCCTCCAGGGACACAGAACACCGGGGAGCTGTTTTTT	CASSPPGTQNTGELFF
TRBV7-9	TRBJ2-3	TRBD2	.	TGTGCCAGCAGCTCAACCTTAAAGCTAGCGGCCACAGATACGCAGTATTTT	CASSSTLKLAATDTQYF
TRBV3-1/TRBV3-2	TRBJ2-7	TRBD1	.	TGTGCCAGCAGCCAAGGACAGGGTCGCGACGAGCAGTACTTC	CASSQGQGRDEQYF
TRBV7-8	TRBJ1-1	.	.	TGTGCCAGCAGCCCTGGGACACTAAACACTGAAGCTTTCTTT	CASSPGTLNTEAFF
TRBV7-2	TRBJ2-1	.	once	TGTGCCAGCAGCCTCCCTTTCGGGACCTACAATGAGCAGTTCTTC	CASSLPFGTYNEQFF
TRBV30	TRBJ2-1	.	.	TGTGCCTGGAGTGGCGGGGCCAATGAGCAGTTCTTC	CAWSGGANEQFF
TRBV18	TRBJ1-5	.	.	TGTGCCAGCTCACCACTCAGGGGAGATCAGCCCCAGCATTTT	CASSPLRGDQPQHF
TRBV6-5	TRBJ1-2	TRBD1	few	TGTGCCAGCAGGCAATCGGGACAGGGGAACTATGGCTACACCTTC	CASRQSGQGNYGYTF
TRBV5-4	TRBJ1-1	TRBD1	.	TGTGCCAGCAGCAGAACCGGGACAGCAATTTACACTGAAGCTTTCTTT	CASSRTGTAIYTEAFF
TRBV5-1	TRBJ2-6	.	.	TGCGCCAGCAGCTTGGGGGACACTGGGGCCAACGTCCTGACTTTC	CASSLGDTGANVLTF
TRBV7-9	TRBJ1-2	TRBD1	.	TGTGCCAGCAGCGGAGCGACAGGGGGCTATGGCTACACCTTC	CASSGATGGYGYTF
TRBV2	TRBJ2-7	.	.	TGTGCCAGCAGTCCGAACAGGTTCTACGAGCAGTACTTC	CASSPNRFYEQYF